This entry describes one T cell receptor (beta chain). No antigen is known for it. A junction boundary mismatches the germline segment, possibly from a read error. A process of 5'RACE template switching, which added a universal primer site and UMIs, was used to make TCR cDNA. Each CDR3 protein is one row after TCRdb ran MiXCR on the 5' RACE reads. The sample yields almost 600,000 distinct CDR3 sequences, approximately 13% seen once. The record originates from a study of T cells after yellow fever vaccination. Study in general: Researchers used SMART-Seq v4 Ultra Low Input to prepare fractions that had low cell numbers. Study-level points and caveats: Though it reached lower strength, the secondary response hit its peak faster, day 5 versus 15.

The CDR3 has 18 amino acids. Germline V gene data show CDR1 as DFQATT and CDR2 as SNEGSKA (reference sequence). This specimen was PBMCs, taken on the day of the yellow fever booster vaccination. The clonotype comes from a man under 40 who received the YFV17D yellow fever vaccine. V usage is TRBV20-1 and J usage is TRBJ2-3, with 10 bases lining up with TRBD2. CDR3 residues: CCAQAPGLATLSTDTQYF. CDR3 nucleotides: TGCTGTGCCCAGGCTCCGGGACTAGCGACTTTATCCACAGATACGCAGTATTTT.